These T cell receptor beta chains were read from a single sample in a study of control samples from healthy donors and cancer patients. Assay: immunoSEQ multiplex PCR; the TCRdb copy retains only in-frame clones and omits some. The sample lists about 150,000 clones, around 95% occurring once. Sequences were obtained from blood. The source of these receptors is a man aged 35-49 years in good health. Each CDR3 is given with its conserved first and last residue. A D gene is named only where the DNA matches it firmly. Part of the rows lack a size; the others show once, few, many or a class for expanded clones.

v_gene: TRBV27; d_gene: -; j_gene: TRBJ1-6; abundance: once; CDR3nt: TGTGCCAGCAGTTTTACCAGTTCAGGGAATTCACCCCTCCACTTT; CDR3aa: CASSFTSSGNSPLHF
v_gene: TRBV5-6; d_gene: -; j_gene: TRBJ1-4; abundance: -; CDR3nt: TGTGCCAGCAGCTTGGAACAGGGACGGGCCTTTGATTGTGAAAAACTGTTTTTT; CDR3aa: CASSLEQGRAFDCEKLFF
v_gene: TRBV3-1/TRBV3-2; d_gene: -; j_gene: TRBJ1-2; abundance: -; CDR3nt: TGTGCCAGCAGCCAGGACGGAGGCTATGGCTACACCTTC; CDR3aa: CASSQDGGYGYTF
v_gene: TRBV10-1; d_gene: -; j_gene: TRBJ1-1; abundance: once; CDR3nt: TGCGCCAGCAGTGAGAACATGAACACTGAAGCTTTCTTT; CDR3aa: CASSENMNTEAFF
v_gene: TRBV24-1; d_gene: TRBD1; j_gene: TRBJ2-1; abundance: -; CDR3nt: TGTGCCACCGACACAGGGGGGTCCTACAATGAGCAGTTCTTC; CDR3aa: CATDTGGSYNEQFF
v_gene: TRBV20-1; d_gene: -; j_gene: TRBJ1-2; abundance: -; CDR3nt: TGCAGTGCTAGTATGGGGGGCTACACCTTC; CDR3aa: CSASMGGYTF
v_gene: TRBV3-1/TRBV3-2; d_gene: -; j_gene: TRBJ2-3; abundance: -; CDR3nt: TGTGCCAGCACCACCTCCGGTACGCAGTATTTT; CDR3aa: CASTTSGTQYF
v_gene: TRBV30; d_gene: -; j_gene: TRBJ1-2; abundance: once; CDR3nt: TGTGCCTGGCGACGGGGGCGGCGCTCTAACTATGGCTACACCTTC; CDR3aa: CAWRRGRRSNYGYTF
v_gene: TRBV24-1; d_gene: -; j_gene: TRBJ1-5; abundance: once; CDR3nt: TGTGCCACCAGTGATCCCGGTCAGCCCCAGCATTTT; CDR3aa: CATSDPGQPQHF
v_gene: TRBV19; d_gene: -; j_gene: TRBJ2-3; abundance: -; CDR3nt: TGTGCCAGTAGGACCCCCGGATCCACAGATACGCAGTATTTT; CDR3aa: CASRTPGSTDTQYF
v_gene: TRBV7-2; d_gene: -; j_gene: TRBJ1-6; abundance: -; CDR3nt: TGTGCCAGCAGCTTAGTCAGAATGAATTCACCCCTCCACTTT; CDR3aa: CASSLVRMNSPLHF
v_gene: TRBV10-3; d_gene: -; j_gene: TRBJ1-5; abundance: once; CDR3nt: TGTGCCATCAGTGAGGTGGGTCAGCCCCAGCATTTT; CDR3aa: CAISEVGQPQHF
v_gene: TRBV5-1; d_gene: -; j_gene: TRBJ1-3; abundance: -; CDR3nt: TGCGCCAGCAGCCGCTTTGACGGAAACACCATATATTTT; CDR3aa: CASSRFDGNTIYF
v_gene: TRBV9; d_gene: -; j_gene: TRBJ1-2; abundance: -; CDR3nt: TGTGCCAGCAGCGGTGTGGGGGGGCTCGACTATGGCTACACCTTC; CDR3aa: CASSGVGGLDYGYTF
v_gene: TRBV4-3; d_gene: -; j_gene: TRBJ1-2; abundance: -; CDR3nt: TGCGCCAGCAGCCGGAGGGGAGGGGCCGACTATGGCTACACCTTC; CDR3aa: CASSRRGGADYGYTF
v_gene: TRBV6-5; d_gene: -; j_gene: TRBJ1-1; abundance: -; CDR3nt: TGTGCCAGCAGTTCAGGGATAGGGACTGAAGCTTTCTTT; CDR3aa: CASSSGIGTEAFF
v_gene: TRBV29-1; d_gene: -; j_gene: TRBJ2-7; abundance: -; CDR3nt: TGCAGCGTTGGGCTCTCCTACGAGCAGTACTTC; CDR3aa: CSVGLSYEQYF
v_gene: TRBV18; d_gene: TRBD1; j_gene: TRBJ2-3; abundance: -; CDR3nt: TGTGCCAGCTCACCTCTCGGACAGGGTAGGGGGGATACGCAGTATTTT; CDR3aa: CASSPLGQGRGDTQYF
v_gene: TRBV7-9; d_gene: -; j_gene: TRBJ1-4; abundance: -; CDR3nt: TGTGCCAGCAGCTTAGAGTCGGGTTCGAATGAAAAACTGTTTTTT; CDR3aa: CASSLESGSNEKLFF
v_gene: TRBV10-2; d_gene: -; j_gene: TRBJ1-2; abundance: -; CDR3nt: TGCGCCAGCAGTGACGGGTCAAACTATGGCTACACCTTC; CDR3aa: CASSDGSNYGYTF